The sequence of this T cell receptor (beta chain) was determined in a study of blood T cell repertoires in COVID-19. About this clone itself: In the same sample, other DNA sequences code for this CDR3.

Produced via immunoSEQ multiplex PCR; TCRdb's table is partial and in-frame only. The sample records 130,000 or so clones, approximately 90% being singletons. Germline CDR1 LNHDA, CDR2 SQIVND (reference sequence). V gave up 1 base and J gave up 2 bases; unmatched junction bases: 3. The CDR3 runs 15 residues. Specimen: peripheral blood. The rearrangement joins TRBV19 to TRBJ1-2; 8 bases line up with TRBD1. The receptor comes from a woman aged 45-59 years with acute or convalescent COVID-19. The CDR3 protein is CASSIGQGLNYGYTF. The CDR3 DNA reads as TGTGCCAGTAGTATAGGACAGGGGTTAAACTATGGCTACACCTTC. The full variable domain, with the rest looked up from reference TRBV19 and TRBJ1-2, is DGGITQSPKYLFRKEGQNVTLSCEQNLNHDAMYWYRQDPGQGLRLIYYSQIVNDFQKGDIAEGYSVSREKKESFPLTVTSAQKNPTAFYLCASSIGQGLNYGYTFGSGTRLTVV.